This T cell receptor beta chain derives from a study of post-analysis software for immune sequencing data. Unique molecular identifiers featured in each of the TCR beta cDNA libraries. Each CDR3 protein is one row after TCRdb ran MiXCR on the PCR reads. The sample includes 400,000 to 500,000 distinct CDR3 sequences, approximately 38% of them seen just once. Germline lookup yields CDR1 SQVTM and CDR2 ANQGSEA. Losses at the gene ends were 3 bases for V and 3 bases for J; bases not matched to a gene: 3. This CDR3 has 13 residues. The study's findings and limits: When patients were compared with controls, about 5 TRBV segments were more frequent, TRBV5-6, TRBV5-1 and TRBV20-1 among them.

As to this clonotype: Antigen unknown.

Sample: blood. The origin of this receptor is a girl aged 2-9 years with multiple sclerosis. The chain is built from TRBV29-1 and TRBJ2-7, with 9 bases aligning to TRBD1. This chain's CDR3 is CSVDGGQGYEQYF. The DNA of the CDR3 is TGCAGCGTTGATGGGGGACAGGGCTACGAGCAGTACTTC.